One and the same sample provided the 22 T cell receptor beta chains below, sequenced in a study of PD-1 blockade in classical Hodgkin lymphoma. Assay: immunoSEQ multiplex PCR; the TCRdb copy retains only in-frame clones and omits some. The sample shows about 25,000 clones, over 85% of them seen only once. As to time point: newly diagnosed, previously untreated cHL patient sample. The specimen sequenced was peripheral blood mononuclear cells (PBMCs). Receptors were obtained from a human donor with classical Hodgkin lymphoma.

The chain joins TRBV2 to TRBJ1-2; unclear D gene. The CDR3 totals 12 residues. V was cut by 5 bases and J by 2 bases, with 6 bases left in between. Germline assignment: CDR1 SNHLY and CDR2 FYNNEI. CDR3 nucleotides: TGTGCCAGCAGTCCGGTGAACTATGGCTACACCTTC. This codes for CASSPVNYGYTF.

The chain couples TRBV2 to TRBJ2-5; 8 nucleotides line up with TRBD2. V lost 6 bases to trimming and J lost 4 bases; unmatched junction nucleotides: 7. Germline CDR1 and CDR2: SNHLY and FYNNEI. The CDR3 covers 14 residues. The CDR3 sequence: CASRVGGERETQYF. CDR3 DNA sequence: TGTGCCAGCAGGGTCGGGGGGGAGCGAGAGACCCAGTACTTC.

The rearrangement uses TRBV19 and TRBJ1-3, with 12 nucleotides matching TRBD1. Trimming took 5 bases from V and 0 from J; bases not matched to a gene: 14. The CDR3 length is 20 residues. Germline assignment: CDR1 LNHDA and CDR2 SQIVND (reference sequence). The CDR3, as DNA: TGTGCCAGTAGTGGGTCCGGGACAGGGGGCACCTATTTCTCTGGAAACACCATATATTTT. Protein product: CASSGSGTGGTYFSGNTIYF.

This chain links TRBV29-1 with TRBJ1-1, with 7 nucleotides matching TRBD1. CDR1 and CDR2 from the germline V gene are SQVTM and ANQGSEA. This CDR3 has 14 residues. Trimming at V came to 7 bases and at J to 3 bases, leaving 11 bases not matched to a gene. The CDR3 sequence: CSARRGRGDTEAFF. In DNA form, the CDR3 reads TGCAGCGCCCGAAGGGGCAGGGGGGACACTGAAGCTTTCTTT.

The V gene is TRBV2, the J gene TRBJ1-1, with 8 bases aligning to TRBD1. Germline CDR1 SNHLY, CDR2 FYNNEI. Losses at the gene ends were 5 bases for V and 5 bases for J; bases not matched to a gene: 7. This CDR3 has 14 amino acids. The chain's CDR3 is CASSQSHRGTEAFF. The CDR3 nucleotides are TGTGCCAGCAGTCAAAGTCACAGGGGGACTGAAGCTTTCTTT. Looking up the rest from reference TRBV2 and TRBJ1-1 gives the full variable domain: EPEVTQTPSHQVTQMGQEVILRCVPISNHLYFYWYRQILGQKVEFLVSFYNNEISEKSEIFDDQFSVERPDGSNFTLKIRSTKLEDSAMYFCASSQSHRGTEAFFGQGTRLTVV.

The CDR3 protein is CASSARQGAIAGELFF. CDR3 coding DNA: TGTGCCAGCAGCGCTCGACAGGGGGCAATTGCCGGGGAGCTGTTTTTT. V gene TRBV9 combines with J gene TRBJ2-2, with 10 bases identical to TRBD1. Germline trimming cut 3 bases from V and 6 bases from J; bases unmatched to any gene: 8. The germline V gene encodes CDR1 SGDLS and CDR2 YYNGEE. This CDR3 is 16 amino acids long.

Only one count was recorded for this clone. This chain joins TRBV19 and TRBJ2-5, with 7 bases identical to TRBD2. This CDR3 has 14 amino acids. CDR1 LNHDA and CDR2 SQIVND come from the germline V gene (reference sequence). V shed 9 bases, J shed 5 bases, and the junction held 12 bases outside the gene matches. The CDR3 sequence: CASQPWAGAETQYF. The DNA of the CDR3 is TGTGCCAGCCAGCCATGGGCGGGAGCGGAGACCCAGTACTTC. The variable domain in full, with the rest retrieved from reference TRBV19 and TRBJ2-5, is DGGITQSPKYLFRKEGQNVTLSCEQNLNHDAMYWYRQDPGQGLRLIYYSQIVNDFQKGDIAEGYSVSREKKESFPLTVTSAQKNPTAFYLCASQPWAGAETQYFGPGTRLLVL.

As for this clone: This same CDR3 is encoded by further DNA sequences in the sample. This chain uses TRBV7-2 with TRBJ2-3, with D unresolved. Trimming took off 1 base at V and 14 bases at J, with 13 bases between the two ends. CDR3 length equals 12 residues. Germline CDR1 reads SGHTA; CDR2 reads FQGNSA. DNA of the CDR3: TGTGCCAGCAGCTTAGGGACCGTTGGTTGGTATTTT. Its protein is CASSLGTVGWYF.

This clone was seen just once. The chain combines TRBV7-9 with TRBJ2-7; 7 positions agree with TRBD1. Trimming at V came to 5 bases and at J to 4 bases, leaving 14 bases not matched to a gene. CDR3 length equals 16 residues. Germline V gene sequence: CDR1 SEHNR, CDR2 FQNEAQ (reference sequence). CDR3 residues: CASSPQGQPKNYEQYF. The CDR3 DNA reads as TGTGCCAGCAGCCCACAGGGACAGCCCAAAAATTACGAGCAGTACTTC. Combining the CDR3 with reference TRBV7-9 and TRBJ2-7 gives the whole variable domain DTGVSQNPRHKITKRGQNVTFRCDPISEHNRLYWYRQTLGQGPEFLTYFQNEAQLEKSRLLSDRFSAERPKGSFSTLEIQRTEQGDSAMYLCASSPQGQPKNYEQYFGPGTRLTVT.

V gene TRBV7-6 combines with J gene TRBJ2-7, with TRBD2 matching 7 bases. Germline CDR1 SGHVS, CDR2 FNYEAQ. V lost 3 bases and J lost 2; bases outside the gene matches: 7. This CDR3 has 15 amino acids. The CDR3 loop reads CASSFSSGVTYEQYF. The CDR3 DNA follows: TGTGCCAGCAGCTTTTCCAGCGGGGTGACCTACGAGCAGTACTTC.

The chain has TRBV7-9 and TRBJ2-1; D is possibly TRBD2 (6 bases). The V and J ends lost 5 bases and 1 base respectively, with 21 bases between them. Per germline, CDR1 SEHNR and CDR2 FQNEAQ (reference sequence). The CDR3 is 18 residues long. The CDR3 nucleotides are TGTGCCAGCAGCCAAAGGCGTCTCCGGGACTTTTCCTACAATGAGCAGTTCTTC. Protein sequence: CASSQRRLRDFSYNEQFF.

The CDR3 region has the DNA TGTGCCAGCAGCCCCCTCCGGGACAGGGCTAGCACAGATACGCAGTATTTT. This gives the protein CASSPLRDRASTDTQYF. The chain combines TRBV7-9 with TRBJ2-3; 9 bases fit TRBD1. Germline CDR1 and CDR2: SEHNR and FQNEAQ (reference sequence). The CDR3 has 17 amino acids. The V and J ends lost 5 bases and 0 bases, in that order; junction bases with no gene match: 9.

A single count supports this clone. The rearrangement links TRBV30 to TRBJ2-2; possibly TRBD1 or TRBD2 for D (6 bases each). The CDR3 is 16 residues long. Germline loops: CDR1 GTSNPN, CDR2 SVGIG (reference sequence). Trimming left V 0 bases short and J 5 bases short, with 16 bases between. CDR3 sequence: CAWSVRGAWGTGELFF. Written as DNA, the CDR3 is TGTGCCTGGAGTGTTAGGGGGGCCTGGGGAACCGGGGAGCTGTTTTTT. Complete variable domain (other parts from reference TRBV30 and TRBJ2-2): SQTIHQWPATLVQPVGSPLSLECTVEGTSNPNLYWYRQAAGRGLQLLFYSVGIGQISSEVPQNLSASRPQDRQFILSSKKLLLSDSGFYLCAWSVRGAWGTGELFFGEGSRLTVL.

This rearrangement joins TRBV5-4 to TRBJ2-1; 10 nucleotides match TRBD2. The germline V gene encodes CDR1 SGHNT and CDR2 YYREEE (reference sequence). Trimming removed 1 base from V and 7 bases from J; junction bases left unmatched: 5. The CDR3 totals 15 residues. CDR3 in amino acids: CASSLTASGSNEQFF. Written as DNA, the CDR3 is TGTGCCAGCAGCTTGACGGCTAGCGGGAGTAATGAGCAGTTCTTC.

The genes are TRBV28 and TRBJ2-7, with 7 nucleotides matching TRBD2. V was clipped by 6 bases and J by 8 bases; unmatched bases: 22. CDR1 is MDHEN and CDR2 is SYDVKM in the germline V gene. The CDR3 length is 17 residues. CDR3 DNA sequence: TGTGCCAGCAGGTCTCTAGCGGCCGACTACGGCCTTAGGCAGCAGTACTTC. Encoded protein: CASRSLAADYGLRQQYF.

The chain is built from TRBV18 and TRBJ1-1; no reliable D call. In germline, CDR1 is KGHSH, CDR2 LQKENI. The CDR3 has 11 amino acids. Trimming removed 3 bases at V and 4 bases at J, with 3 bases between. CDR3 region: CASSPGTEAFF. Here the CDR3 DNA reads TGTGCCAGCTCACCTGGCACTGAAGCTTTCTTT.

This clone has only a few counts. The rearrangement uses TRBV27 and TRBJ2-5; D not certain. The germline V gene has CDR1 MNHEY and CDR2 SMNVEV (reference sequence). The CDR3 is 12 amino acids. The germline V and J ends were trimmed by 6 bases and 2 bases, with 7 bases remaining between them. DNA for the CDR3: TGTGCCAGCAGGGGGATGCAAGAGACCCAGTACTTC. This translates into CASRGMQETQYF.

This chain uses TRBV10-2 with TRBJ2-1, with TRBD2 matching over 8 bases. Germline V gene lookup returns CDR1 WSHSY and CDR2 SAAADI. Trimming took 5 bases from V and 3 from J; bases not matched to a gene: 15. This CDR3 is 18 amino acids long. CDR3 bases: TGCGCCAGCAGTCCTATCCTTCAACTAGCGGACGACTACAATGAGCAGTTCTTC. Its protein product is CASSPILQLADDYNEQFF.

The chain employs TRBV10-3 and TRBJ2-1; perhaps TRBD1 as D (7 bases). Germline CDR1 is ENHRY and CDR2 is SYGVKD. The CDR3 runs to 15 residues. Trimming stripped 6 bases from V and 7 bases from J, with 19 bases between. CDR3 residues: CAISEEGAYRNEQFF. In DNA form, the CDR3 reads TGTGCCATCAGCGAGGAGGGGGCGTATAGGAATGAGCAGTTCTTC.

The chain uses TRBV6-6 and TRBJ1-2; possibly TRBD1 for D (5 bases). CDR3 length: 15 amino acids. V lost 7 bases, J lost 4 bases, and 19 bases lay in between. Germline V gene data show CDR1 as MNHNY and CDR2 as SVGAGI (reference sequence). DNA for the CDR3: TGTGCCAGCAACAAACAGGAGGAAGGTGGCTATGGCTACACCTTC. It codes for CASNKQEEGGYGYTF.

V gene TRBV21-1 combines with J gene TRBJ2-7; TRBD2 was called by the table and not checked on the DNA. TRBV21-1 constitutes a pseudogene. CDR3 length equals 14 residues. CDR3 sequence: CASSNRGEVVEQYF. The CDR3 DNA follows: TGTGCCAGCAGCAACCGCGGTGAGGTCGTGGAGCAGTACTTC.

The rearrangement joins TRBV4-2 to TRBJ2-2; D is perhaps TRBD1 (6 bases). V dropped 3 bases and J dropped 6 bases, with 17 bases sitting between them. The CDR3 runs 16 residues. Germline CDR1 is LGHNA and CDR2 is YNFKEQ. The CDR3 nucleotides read TGTGCCAGCAGCCAGGAGGCGACAGGTAGCTCCGGGGAGCTGTTTTTT. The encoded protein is CASSQEATGSSGELFF.